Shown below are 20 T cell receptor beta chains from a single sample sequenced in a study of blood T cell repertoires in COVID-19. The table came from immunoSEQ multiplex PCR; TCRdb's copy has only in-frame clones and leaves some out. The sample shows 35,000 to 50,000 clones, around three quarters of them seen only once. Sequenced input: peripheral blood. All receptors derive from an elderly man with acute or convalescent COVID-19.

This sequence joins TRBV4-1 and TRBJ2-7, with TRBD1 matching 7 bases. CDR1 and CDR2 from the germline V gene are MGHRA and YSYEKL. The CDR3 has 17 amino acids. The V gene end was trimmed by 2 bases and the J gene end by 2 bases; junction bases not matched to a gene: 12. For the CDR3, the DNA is TGCGCCAGCAGCCAAAATCCGGGACAGTCGACCCCCTACGAGCAGTACTTC. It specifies CASSQNPGQSTPYEQYF.

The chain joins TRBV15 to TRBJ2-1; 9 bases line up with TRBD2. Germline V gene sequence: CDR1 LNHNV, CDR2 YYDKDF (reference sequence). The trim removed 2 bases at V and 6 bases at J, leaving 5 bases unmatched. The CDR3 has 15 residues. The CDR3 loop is CATSRSSGRPNEQFF. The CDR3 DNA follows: TGTGCCACCAGCAGATCCAGCGGGAGGCCCAATGAGCAGTTCTTC.

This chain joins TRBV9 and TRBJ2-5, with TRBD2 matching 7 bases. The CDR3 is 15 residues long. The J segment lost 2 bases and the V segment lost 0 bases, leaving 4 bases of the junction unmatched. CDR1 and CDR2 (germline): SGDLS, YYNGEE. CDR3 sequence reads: CASSVAPGRQETQYF. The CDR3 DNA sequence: TGTGCCAGCAGCGTAGCTCCCGGGAGGCAAGAGACCCAGTACTTC.

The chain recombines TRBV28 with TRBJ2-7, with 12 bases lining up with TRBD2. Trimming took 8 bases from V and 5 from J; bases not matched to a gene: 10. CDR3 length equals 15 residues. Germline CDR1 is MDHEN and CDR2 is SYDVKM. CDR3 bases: TGTGCCAGCGGCAGGCTAGCGGGAGGGGAGCACGAGCAGTACTTC. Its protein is CASGRLAGGEHEQYF.

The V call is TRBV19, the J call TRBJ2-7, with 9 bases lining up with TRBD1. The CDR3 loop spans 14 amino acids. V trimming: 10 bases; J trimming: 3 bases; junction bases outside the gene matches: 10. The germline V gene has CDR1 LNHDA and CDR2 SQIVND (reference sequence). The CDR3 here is CATRGTGPFYEQYF. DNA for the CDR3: TGTGCCACCCGGGGGACAGGGCCCTTCTACGAGCAGTACTTC.

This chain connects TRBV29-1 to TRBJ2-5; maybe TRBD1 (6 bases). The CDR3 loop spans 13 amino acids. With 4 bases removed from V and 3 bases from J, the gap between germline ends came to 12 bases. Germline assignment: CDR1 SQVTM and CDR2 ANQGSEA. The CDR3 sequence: CSVGGQSKETQYF. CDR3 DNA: TGCAGCGTTGGTGGACAGTCTAAAGAGACCCAGTACTTC.

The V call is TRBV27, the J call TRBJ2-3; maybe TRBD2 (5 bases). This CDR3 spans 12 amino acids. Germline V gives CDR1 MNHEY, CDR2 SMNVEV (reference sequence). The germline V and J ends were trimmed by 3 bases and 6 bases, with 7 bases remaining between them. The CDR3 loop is CASSFSGDTQYF. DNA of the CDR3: TGTGCCAGCAGTTTTTCGGGGGATACGCAGTATTTT.

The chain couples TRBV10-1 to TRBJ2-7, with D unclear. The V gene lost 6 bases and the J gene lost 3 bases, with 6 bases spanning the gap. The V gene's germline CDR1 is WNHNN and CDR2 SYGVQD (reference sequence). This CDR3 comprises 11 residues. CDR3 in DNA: TGCGCCAGCAGACTTGACTACGAGCAGTACTTC. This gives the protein CASRLDYEQYF.

For the CDR3, the DNA is TGTGCCAGCAGCCTAATTCTGGGTGGGAGCGAAAAACTGTTTTTT. It codes for CASSLILGGSEKLFF. The V and J genes are TRBV6-5 and TRBJ1-4; D not certain. Trimming left V 6 bases short and J 8 bases short, with 19 bases between. This CDR3 comprises 15 residues. The germline V gene has CDR1 MNHEY and CDR2 SVGAGI.

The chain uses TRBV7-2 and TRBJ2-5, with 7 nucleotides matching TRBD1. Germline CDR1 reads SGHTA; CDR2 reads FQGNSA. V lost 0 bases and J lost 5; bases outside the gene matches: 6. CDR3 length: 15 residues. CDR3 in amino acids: CASSLARGRWETQYF. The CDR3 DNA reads TGTGCCAGCAGCTTAGCGAGGGGGCGGTGGGAGACCCAGTACTTC.

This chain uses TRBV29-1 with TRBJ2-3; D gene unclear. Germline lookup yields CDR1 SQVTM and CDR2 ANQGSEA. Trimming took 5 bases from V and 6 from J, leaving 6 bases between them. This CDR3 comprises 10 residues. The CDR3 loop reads CSVLRDTQYF. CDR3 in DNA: TGCAGCGTTCTGAGGGATACGCAGTATTTT.

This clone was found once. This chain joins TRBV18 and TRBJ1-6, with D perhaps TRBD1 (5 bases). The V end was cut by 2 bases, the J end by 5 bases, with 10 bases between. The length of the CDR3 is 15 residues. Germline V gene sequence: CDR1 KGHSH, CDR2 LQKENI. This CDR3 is CASSPWEGNNSPLHF. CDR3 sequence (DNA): TGTGCCAGCTCACCATGGGAGGGGAATAATTCACCCCTCCACTTT.

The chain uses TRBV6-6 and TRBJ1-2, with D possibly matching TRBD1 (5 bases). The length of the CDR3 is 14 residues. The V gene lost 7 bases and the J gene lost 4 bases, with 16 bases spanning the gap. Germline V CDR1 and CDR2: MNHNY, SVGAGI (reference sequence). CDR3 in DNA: TGTGCCAGCAATCCTGGGGGGGGATTCTATGGCTACACCTTC. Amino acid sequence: CASNPGGGFYGYTF.

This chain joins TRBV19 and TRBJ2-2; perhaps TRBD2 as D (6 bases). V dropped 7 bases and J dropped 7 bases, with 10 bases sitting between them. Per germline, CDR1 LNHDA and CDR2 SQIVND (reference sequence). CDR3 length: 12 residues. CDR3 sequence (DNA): TGTGCCAGTAAAGTGGGAGGCGGGGAGCTGTTTTTT. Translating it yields CASKVGGGELFF.

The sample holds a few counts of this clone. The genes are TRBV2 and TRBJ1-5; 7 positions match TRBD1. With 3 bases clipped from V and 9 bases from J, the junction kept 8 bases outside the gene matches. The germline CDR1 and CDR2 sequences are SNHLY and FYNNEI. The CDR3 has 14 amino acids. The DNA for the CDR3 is TGTGCCAGCAGTGAGGTAGGGGGCAGTTCGCCCCAGCATTTT. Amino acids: CASSEVGGSSPQHF.

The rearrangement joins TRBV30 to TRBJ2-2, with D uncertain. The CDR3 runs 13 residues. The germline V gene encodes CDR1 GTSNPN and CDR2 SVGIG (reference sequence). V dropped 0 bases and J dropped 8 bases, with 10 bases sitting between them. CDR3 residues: CAWSVTSSGELFF. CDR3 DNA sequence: TGTGCCTGGAGTGTAACCAGTTCAGGGGAGCTGTTTTTT.

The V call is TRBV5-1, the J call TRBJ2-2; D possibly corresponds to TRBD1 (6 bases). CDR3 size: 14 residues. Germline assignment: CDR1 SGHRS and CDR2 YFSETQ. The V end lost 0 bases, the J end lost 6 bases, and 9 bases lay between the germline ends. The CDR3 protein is CASSLVQGAGELFF. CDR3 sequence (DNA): TGCGCCAGCAGCTTGGTACAGGGTGCCGGGGAGCTGTTTTTT.

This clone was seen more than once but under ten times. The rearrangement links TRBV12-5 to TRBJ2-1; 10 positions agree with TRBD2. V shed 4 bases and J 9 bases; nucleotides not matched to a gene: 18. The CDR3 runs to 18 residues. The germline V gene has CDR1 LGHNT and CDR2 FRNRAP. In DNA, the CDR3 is TGTGCTAGTGGTTCATCCCCCCTAGCGGGAGTGGGGCAGAGTGAGCAGTTCTTC. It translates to CASGSSPLAGVGQSEQFF.

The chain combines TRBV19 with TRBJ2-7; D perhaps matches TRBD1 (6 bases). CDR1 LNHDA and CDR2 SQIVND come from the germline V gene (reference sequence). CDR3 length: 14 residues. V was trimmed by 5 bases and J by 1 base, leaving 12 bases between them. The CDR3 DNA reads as TGTGCCAGTAGTCCAGGGGTATTTTCCTACGAGCAGTACTTC. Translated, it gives CASSPGVFSYEQYF.

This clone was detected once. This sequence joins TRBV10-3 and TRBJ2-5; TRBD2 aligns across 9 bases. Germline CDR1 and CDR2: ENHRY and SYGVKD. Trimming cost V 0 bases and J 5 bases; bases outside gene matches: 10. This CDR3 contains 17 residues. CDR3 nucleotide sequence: TGTGCCATCAGTGAGTCGATGCTAGCGGGAAGGCGGGAGACCCAGTACTTC. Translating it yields CAISESMLAGRRETQYF.